This T cell receptor (beta chain) comes out of a study of blood T cell repertoires in COVID-19. About the research overall: In each case, the material was cDNA or gDNA derived from T cells, B-cell-depleted T cells, or PBMCs.

Trimming took 0 bases from V and 2 from J; bases not matched to a gene: 4. This CDR3 is built from 17 residues. CDR1 SGHRS and CDR2 YFSETQ come from the germline V gene. Original handling: The authors estimated nucleated cell counts from reference gene primer amplification. Generated by immunoSEQ multiplex PCR, the TCRdb table keeps only in-frame clones and is missing some. That table supplies the V and J calls and clone size; D and trimming were determined from the DNA. The table has 75,000 to 85,000 clones, approximately 81% seen once. The TCR comes from a man aged 55 to 70 with COVID-19, enrolled during active disease. Sequenced: peripheral blood. The chain uses TRBV5-1 and TRBJ2-5, with 13 bases that match TRBD2. CDR3 loop: CASSLGLAGGLQETQYF. In DNA form, the CDR3 reads TGCGCCAGCAGCTTGGGACTAGCGGGAGGCCTACAAGAGACCCAGTACTTC.